Below, 19 T cell receptor beta chains from the same sample are listed, as sequenced in a study of blood T cells in healthy people across ages. For the second PCR, which ran for roughly 7 to 11 cycles, a sample-barcoded 5' primer and a J-beta primer mix were used. One entry per CDR3 protein, called by TCRdb with MiXCR from the 5' RACE reads. Of some 550,000 distinct CDR3 sequences listed, 40% to 55% are singletons. Sequencing was done on a sample of blood. The receptors come from a man at least 80 years old in good health.

This clonotype has only a few counts. The chain is built from TRBV9 and TRBJ2-1; D call uncertain. Germline V gene sequence: CDR1 SGDLS, CDR2 YYNGEE. Between the trimmed V and J ends, which lost 0 bases and 7 bases, there was a span of 8 bases. CDR3 length: 13 residues. Here the CDR3 DNA reads TGTGCCAGCAGCGTAGTGTTCGGTAATGAGCAGTTCTTC. Protein sequence: CASSVVFGNEQFF. The entire variable domain, with the rest obtained from reference TRBV9 and TRBJ2-1, is as follows: DSGVTQTPKHLITATGQRVTLRCSPRSGDLSVYWYQQSLDQGLQFLIQYYNGEERAKGNILERFSAQQFPDLHSELNLSSLELGDSALYFCASSVVFGNEQFFGPGTRLTVL.

This sequence joins TRBV20-1 and TRBJ2-1; D may be TRBD2 (6 bases). The DNA end is a closer match to TRBJ2-7, so the J assignment may be wrong. Germline values: CDR1 DFQATT, CDR2 SNEGSKA (reference sequence). The length of the CDR3 is 14 residues. The CDR3 here is CSAASTSSYNEQYF. CDR3 nucleotide sequence: TGCAGTGCTGCTAGCACTAGCTCCTACAATGAGCAGTACTTC.

This clonotype showed up many times. V and J are TRBV6-2 or TRBV6-3 and TRBJ2-7; no firm D call. The ends were cut back, 0 bases at V and 3 bases at J, with 3 bases in the middle. The CDR3 is made up of 12 amino acids. Germline loops: CDR1 MNHEY, CDR2 SVGEGT. CDR3 DNA sequence: TGTGCCAGCAGTTACTCGGTCTACGAGCAGTACTTC. Encoded protein: CASSYSVYEQYF.

About this clonotype: A much larger clone sits a single nucleotide away, making a read error possible. The chain combines TRBV6-6 with TRBJ2-1; D is uncertain. This CDR3 region has 16 residues. Trimming removed 6 bases at V and 2 bases at J, with 17 bases between. Germline CDR1 reads MNHNY; CDR2 reads SVGAGI (reference sequence). The CDR3 loop reads CASRSEPYRTYNEQFF. Here the CDR3 DNA reads TGTGCCAGCAGGTCCGAGCCTTATAGAACCTACAATGAGCAGTTCTTC.

Note on this clonotype: Sequence at one end of the junction differs from germline and may be a read error. The chain recombines TRBV7-7 with TRBJ2-3; TRBD1 matches at 9 bases. This CDR3 has 16 amino acids. Looked up from germline, CDR1 is SSHAT and CDR2 is FNYEAQ (reference sequence). CDR3 DNA sequence: TGTGCTAGCAGCTTCTACAGGGGGCTTAGCACAGATACGCAGTATTTT. Amino acids: CASSFYRGLSTDTQYF.

This chain joins TRBV6-5 and TRBJ1-1; TRBD1 matches at 9 bases. This CDR3 spans 14 amino acids. J gave up 4 bases and V 8 bases, and 8 bases lay outside the gene matches. Germline CDR1 is MNHEY and CDR2 is SVGAGI. Here the CDR3 DNA reads TGTGCCAGCGCCAGGGACAGGGTGGGCACTGAAGCTTTCTTT. Translation gives CASARDRVGTEAFF.

Points on this clonotype: A much larger clone lies one base from this, so it may be a read error. The chain combines TRBV6-5 with TRBJ1-6; TRBD1 aligns across 7 bases. Germline lookup yields CDR1 MNHEY and CDR2 SVGAGI. The length of the CDR3 is 13 residues. As DNA, the CDR3 is TGTGCCAGTGGACGACAGGGAAATTCACCCCCCCACTTT. It codes for CASGRQGNSPPHF.

This clonotype was seen a few times. The rearrangement links TRBV20-1 to TRBJ2-5; TRBD2 agrees at 7 bases. CDR1 and CDR2 (germline): DFQATT, SNEGSKA (reference sequence). After removal of 0 bases from V and 2 bases from J, the junction contained 6 bases not matched to a gene. This CDR3 comprises 15 residues. CDR3 nucleotide sequence: TGCAGTGCTAGAGAAGGCGGGGGACGACAAGAGACCCAGTACTTC. This translates into CSAREGGGRQETQYF.

This clonotype has more than one count but fewer than ten. The chain has TRBV4-3 and TRBJ2-5; D is ambiguous. The J call is doubtful: the DNA matches TRBJ2-7 better. The CDR3 totals 13 residues. CDR1 and CDR2 (germline): LGHNA, YSLEER. The CDR3 is CASSQGSHYEQYF. The CDR3 nucleotides read TGCGCCAGCAGCCAAGGTAGCCACTACGAGCAGTACTTC.

This clonotype was observed a handful of times. The genes are TRBV6-2 or TRBV6-3 and TRBJ2-1, with TRBD2 matching 7 bases. This CDR3 spans 14 amino acids. The germline V gene encodes CDR1 MNHEY and CDR2 SVGEGT. The J segment lost 3 bases and the V segment lost 5 bases, leaving 4 bases of the junction unmatched. CDR3 loop: CASSNPSGYNEQFF. DNA for the CDR3: TGTGCCAGCAGTAATCCTAGCGGCTACAATGAGCAGTTCTTC.

V gene TRBV7-6 combines with J gene TRBJ2-4; D ambiguous. The CDR3 contains 16 residues. Germline V lookup: CDR1 SGHVS, CDR2 FNYEAQ. Trimming removed 5 bases at V and 2 bases at J, with 16 bases between. The CDR3 reads CASSHPGGPTKNIQYF. CDR3 bases: TGTGCCAGCAGCCACCCGGGTGGCCCGACCAAAAACATTCAGTACTTC.

This chain joins TRBV15 and TRBJ2-7, with 10 bases that match TRBD1. Germline CDR1 reads LNHNV; CDR2 reads YYDKDF (reference sequence). Trimming took 5 bases from V and 2 from J; bases not matched to a gene: 3. The CDR3 runs 14 residues. CDR3 sequence (DNA): TGTGCCACCAGCCAGGACAGGGGGGCCTACGAGCAGTACTTC. Translated: CATSQDRGAYEQYF.

The chain joins TRBV10-3 to TRBJ2-7, with TRBD1 matching 8 bases. The CDR3 consists of 14 residues. Germline V CDR1 and CDR2: ENHRY, SYGVKD. The V and J ends lost 4 bases and 8 bases, in that order; junction bases with no gene match: 10. CDR3 residues: CAISGQGASGKQYF. In DNA form, the CDR3 reads TGTGCCATCAGTGGGCAGGGGGCTAGTGGCAAGCAGTACTTC.

This clonotype was detected ten times or more. The chain couples TRBV20-1 to TRBJ2-3, with TRBD2 matching over 12 bases. The V and J ends lost 0 bases and 1 base, in that order; junction bases with no gene match: 8. CDR1 and CDR2 (germline): DFQATT, SNEGSKA (reference sequence). The CDR3 loop spans 18 amino acids. The DNA of the CDR3 is TGCAGTGCTAGAGAGACTAGCGGGAGCTTCTATGGCACAGATACGCAGTATTTT. Protein product: CSARETSGSFYGTDTQYF.

The chain combines TRBV27 with TRBJ2-4, with TRBD1 identical over 7 bases. The J call is in doubt because the DNA end fits TRBJ2-5 better. This CDR3 has 14 amino acids. The germline gives CDR1 MNHEY, CDR2 SMNVEV (reference sequence). CDR3 sequence reads: CASSRDRVQETQYF. CDR3 DNA: TGTGCCAGCAGTAGAGACAGGGTGCAAGAGACCCAGTACTTC.

In this sample, this clonotype turned up a few times. V gene TRBV29-1 combines with J gene TRBJ2-1; 7 positions match TRBD2. The ends lost 3 bases at V and 7 bases at J; junction bases unmatched: 6. This CDR3 region has 13 residues. Germline CDR1 and CDR2: SQVTM and ANQGSEA. CDR3 DNA: TGCAGCGTTGAGGGGGGGATTGGAAATGAGCAGTTCTTC. This translates into CSVEGGIGNEQFF.

J is TRBJ2-3 and V is TRBV19; D possibly corresponds to TRBD2 (7 bases). Germline CDR1 LNHDA, CDR2 SQIVND (reference sequence). V dropped 4 bases and J dropped 6 bases, with 17 bases sitting between them. CDR3 length equals 15 residues. The chain's CDR3 is CASSTPGSGGDTQYF. Here the CDR3 DNA reads TGTGCCAGTAGTACCCCGGGATCGGGGGGCGATACGCAGTATTTT.

This chain connects TRBV20-1 to TRBJ2-1; D is ambiguous. Looked up from germline, CDR1 is DFQATT and CDR2 is SNEGSKA (reference sequence). Trimming pared 1 base from V and 7 bases from J, leaving 20 bases between. There are 16 residues in the CDR3. The CDR3 bases are TGCAGTGCTAGAGGATTACAGATTTGGGTTGGGAATGAGCAGTTCTTC. This sequence encodes CSARGLQIWVGNEQFF.

The genes are TRBV27 and TRBJ2-1; 10 nucleotides line up with TRBD2. V trimming: 2 bases; J trimming: 4 bases; junction bases outside the gene matches: 5. There are 16 residues in the CDR3. Germline V gene lookup returns CDR1 MNHEY and CDR2 SMNVEV (reference sequence). The CDR3 DNA reads as TGTGCCAGCAGTTTACTGGCTAGCGGGAGATACAATGAGCAGTTCTTC. Residues: CASSLLASGRYNEQFF.